Each of the 20 T cell receptor beta chains below was sequenced from the same sample in a study of shared clonotypes between healthy human individuals. Produced via immunoSEQ multiplex PCR; TCRdb's table is partial and in-frame only. The data show roughly 520,000 clones, about 96% seen once. Sequencing input: naive CD4+ T cells sorted from blood. Regarding subset: CD45RA+ positively selected. These receptor sequences come from a young woman in good health.

The chain couples TRBV11-3 to TRBJ1-1; D is unclear. V was cut by 5 bases and J by 1 base, with 5 bases left in between. The CDR3 covers 12 residues. CDR1 is SGHNT, CDR2 YENEEA, per germline. The CDR3 reads CASSRGNTEAFF. DNA of the CDR3: TGTGCCAGCAGCCGGGGGAACACTGAAGCTTTCTTT.

The chain joins TRBV27 to TRBJ2-7, with 11 bases that match TRBD1. The germline V gene has CDR1 MNHEY and CDR2 SMNVEV (reference sequence). With 8 bases clipped from V and 4 bases from J, the junction kept 10 bases outside the gene matches. The CDR3 extends over 15 amino acids. The CDR3 sequence is CASRPGTGGEYEQYF. For the CDR3, the DNA is TGTGCCAGCCGACCCGGGACAGGGGGGGAGTACGAGCAGTACTTC.

This clone was observed once. V is TRBV6-4 and J is TRBJ2-1; 14 positions match TRBD2. The CDR3 length is 16 residues. J gave up 9 bases and V 5 bases, and 9 bases lay outside the gene matches. Per germline, CDR1 MRHNA and CDR2 SNTAGT. Written as DNA, the CDR3 is TGTGCCAGCAGTTGGACTAGCGGGAGGAACGCTGGTGAGCAGTTCTTC. Protein: CASSWTSGRNAGEQFF.

The chain carries TRBV28 and TRBJ2-5, with D perhaps matching TRBD1 (6 bases). The germline CDR1 and CDR2 sequences are MDHEN and SYDVKM. This CDR3 region has 16 residues. The ends were cut back, 4 bases at V and 0 bases at J, with 15 bases in the middle. The CDR3 is CASSSALRGHQETQYF. The CDR3 bases are TGTGCCAGCAGTTCCGCCCTCAGGGGCCACCAAGAGACCCAGTACTTC.

The CDR3 region has the DNA TGTGCCATCAGTGAGGGGAGCAGGTTCGGTTCCTACGAGCAGTACTTC. This sequence encodes CAISEGSRFGSYEQYF. This chain connects TRBV10-3 to TRBJ2-7, with D perhaps matching TRBD2 (5 bases). This CDR3 is 16 amino acids long. V lost 2 bases to trimming and J lost 1 base, with 15 bases between them. From germline, CDR1 is ENHRY and CDR2 SYGVKD.

J is TRBJ1-1 and V is TRBV18; D might be TRBD1 (6 bases). Trimming left V 3 bases short and J 1 base short, with 9 bases between. The CDR3 loop spans 14 amino acids. Germline V gene sequence: CDR1 KGHSH, CDR2 LQKENI. CDR3 bases: TGTGCCAGCTCACCCTCAGGGGCGAACACTGAAGCTTTCTTT. Translated: CASSPSGANTEAFF.

In its sample, this clone was seen once. This chain uses TRBV7-8 with TRBJ2-1, with a weak D call TRBD2 (6 bases). Germline assignment: CDR1 SGHVS and CDR2 FQNEAQ. Trimming cost V 0 bases and J 1 base, with 19 bases left between them. CDR3 size: 19 residues. This CDR3 is CASSLAESIMGGSYNEQFF. DNA of the CDR3: TGTGCCAGCAGCTTAGCGGAGAGTATTATGGGGGGTTCCTACAATGAGCAGTTCTTC.

This sequence joins TRBV19 and TRBJ2-5; TRBD2 matches 8 bases. The V gene end was trimmed by 4 bases and the J gene end by 2 bases; junction bases not matched to a gene: 3. Looked up from germline, CDR1 is LNHDA and CDR2 is SQIVND (reference sequence). This CDR3 is built from 14 residues. CDR3 DNA: TGTGCCAGTAGTACGGGAGGGGAGCAAGAGACCCAGTACTTC. This encodes CASSTGGEQETQYF.

V gene TRBV5-8 combines with J gene TRBJ1-5, with TRBD1 identical over 7 bases. The trim removed 4 bases at V and 0 bases at J, leaving 13 bases unmatched. Germline V gene data show CDR1 as SGHTS and CDR2 as YDEGEE. The CDR3 has 18 residues. This chain's CDR3 is CASSAVRDSFFSNQPQHF. The CDR3 nucleotides are TGTGCCAGCAGCGCGGTCCGGGACAGTTTCTTTAGCAATCAGCCCCAGCATTTT.

The chain uses TRBV5-4 and TRBJ1-4; the D gene is possibly TRBD1 (5 bases). The CDR3 runs 14 residues. The V end lost 0 bases, the J end lost 8 bases, and 11 bases lay between the germline ends. CDR1 and CDR2 (germline): SGHNT, YYREEE (reference sequence). The CDR3 coding sequence is TGTGCCAGCAGCTTGGTTGGGGGAAAGGAAAAACTGTTTTTT. This codes for CASSLVGGKEKLFF.

V is TRBV19 and J is TRBJ2-1, with D possibly TRBD2 on 5 matching bases. Germline loops: CDR1 LNHDA, CDR2 SQIVND (reference sequence). CDR3 length: 14 amino acids. With 2 bases removed from V and 5 bases from J, the gap between germline ends came to 10 bases. DNA of the CDR3: TGTGCCAGTAGTATAATAGCGAATAACAATGAGCAGTTCTTC. Encoded protein: CASSIIANNNEQFF.

The chain joins TRBV27 to TRBJ2-1, with D tentatively TRBD2 (5 bases). In germline, CDR1 is MNHEY, CDR2 SMNVEV (reference sequence). The CDR3 has 13 amino acids. Trimming took 6 bases from V and 4 from J, leaving 10 bases between them. The CDR3 region is CASRSGIYNEQFF. As DNA, the CDR3 is TGTGCCAGCAGGAGCGGCATATACAATGAGCAGTTCTTC.

CDR3 residues: CASSLSQGNTDTQYF. The CDR3 DNA sequence: TGTGCCAGCAGTTTAAGCCAGGGGAATACAGATACGCAGTATTTT. The chain joins TRBV28 to TRBJ2-3; a possible D gene is TRBD1 (6 bases). V was cut by 2 bases and J by 3 bases, with 12 bases left in between. This CDR3 region has 15 residues. Germline V gene data show CDR1 as MDHEN and CDR2 as SYDVKM.

On this clone: Additional DNA sequences in this sample encode the identical CDR3. The chain employs TRBV5-1 and TRBJ2-2, with D perhaps matching TRBD2 (6 bases). Germline CDR1 is SGHRS and CDR2 is YFSETQ. The V end lost 0 bases, the J end lost 1 base, and 7 bases lay between the germline ends. The CDR3 is 15 residues long. The DNA of the CDR3 is TGCGCCAGCAGCTTGGTTAGCGGGAACACCGGGGAGCTGTTTTTT. The encoded protein is CASSLVSGNTGELFF. The whole variable domain, remainder taken from reference TRBV5-1 and TRBJ2-2, is KAGVTQTPRYLIKTRGQQVTLSCSPISGHRSVSWYQQTPGQGLQFLFEYFSETQRNKGNFPGRFSGRQFSNSRSEMNVSTLELGDSALYLCASSLVSGNTGELFFGEGSRLTVL.

The rearrangement uses TRBV28 and TRBJ2-7; the match to TRBD1 covers 10 bases. Germline values: CDR1 MDHEN, CDR2 SYDVKM. The CDR3 has 14 residues. V lost 3 bases, J lost 4 bases, and 3 bases stayed unmatched. CDR3: CASSFPGQGYEQYF. The DNA for the CDR3 is TGTGCCAGCAGTTTTCCGGGACAGGGGTACGAGCAGTACTTC.

The chain uses TRBV25-1 and TRBJ2-7; 9 bases agree with TRBD1. Germline V CDR1 and CDR2: MGHDK, SYGVNS. The CDR3 runs to 15 residues. V shed 2 bases and J 2 bases; nucleotides not matched to a gene: 4. In DNA, the CDR3 is TGTGCCAGCAGTGAAAGGGGGACAGGGACCTACGAGCAGTACTTC. Translated, it gives CASSERGTGTYEQYF.

The rearrangement uses TRBV5-1 and TRBJ1-1, with TRBD1 matching over 9 bases. There are 15 residues in the CDR3. The V gene's germline CDR1 is SGHRS and CDR2 YFSETQ. The V gene end was trimmed by 4 bases and the J gene end by 1 base; junction bases not matched to a gene: 5. Written as DNA, the CDR3 is TGCGCCAGCAGCAGTACAGGGGGCCGGAACACTGAAGCTTTCTTT. Amino acid sequence: CASSSTGGRNTEAFF.

The J gene is TRBJ1-1, the V gene TRBV19; 7 nucleotides agree with TRBD1. This CDR3 spans 14 amino acids. The V gene's germline CDR1 is LNHDA and CDR2 SQIVND (reference sequence). The J segment lost 1 base and the V segment lost 7 bases, leaving 6 bases of the junction unmatched. The CDR3: CASTLGTANTEAFF. The CDR3 DNA reads as TGTGCCAGTACCCTAGGGACAGCGAACACTGAAGCTTTCTTT.

This rearrangement joins TRBV19 to TRBJ1-1; D not resolved. This CDR3 region has 12 residues. Germline values: CDR1 LNHDA, CDR2 SQIVND (reference sequence). Trimming removed 8 bases at V and 3 bases at J, with 10 bases between. CDR3 loop: CASSEDYTEAFF. As DNA, the CDR3 is TGTGCCAGTTCCGAGGATTACACTGAAGCTTTCTTT.

V is TRBV28 and J is TRBJ2-6, with 7 bases fitting TRBD1. Germline lookup yields CDR1 MDHEN and CDR2 SYDVKM. With 5 bases clipped from V and 3 bases from J, the junction kept 4 bases outside the gene matches. CDR3 length equals 15 residues. The CDR3 loop reads CASSKDRDGANVLTF. The DNA for the CDR3 is TGTGCCAGCAGTAAAGACAGGGATGGGGCCAACGTCCTGACTTTC.